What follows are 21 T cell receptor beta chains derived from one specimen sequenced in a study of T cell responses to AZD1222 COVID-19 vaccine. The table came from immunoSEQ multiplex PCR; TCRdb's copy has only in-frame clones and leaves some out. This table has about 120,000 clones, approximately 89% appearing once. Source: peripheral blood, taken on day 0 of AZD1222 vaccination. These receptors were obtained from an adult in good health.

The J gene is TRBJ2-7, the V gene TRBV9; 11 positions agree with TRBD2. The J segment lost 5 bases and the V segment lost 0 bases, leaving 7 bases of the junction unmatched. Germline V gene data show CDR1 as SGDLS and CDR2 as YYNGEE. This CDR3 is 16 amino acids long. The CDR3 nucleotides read TGTGCCAGCAGCGTAGATAGCGGGGGGGCGAACCACGAGCAGTACTTC. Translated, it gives CASSVDSGGANHEQYF.

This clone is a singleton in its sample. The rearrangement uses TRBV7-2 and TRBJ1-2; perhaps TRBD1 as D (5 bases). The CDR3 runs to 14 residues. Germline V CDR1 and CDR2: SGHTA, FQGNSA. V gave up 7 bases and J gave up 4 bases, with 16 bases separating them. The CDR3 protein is CASTLTGDLYGYTF. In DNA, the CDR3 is TGTGCCAGCACCCTAACGGGGGACCTCTATGGCTACACCTTC.

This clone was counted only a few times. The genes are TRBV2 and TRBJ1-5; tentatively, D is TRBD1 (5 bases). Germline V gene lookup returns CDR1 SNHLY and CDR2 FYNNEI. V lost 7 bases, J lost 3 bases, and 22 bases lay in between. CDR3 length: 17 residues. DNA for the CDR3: TGTGCCAGCATCGAGGGCGGAAGCGGAGGGGACAATCAGCCCCAGCATTTT. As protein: CASIEGGSGGDNQPQHF. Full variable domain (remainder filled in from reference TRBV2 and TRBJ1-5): EPEVTQTPSHQVTQMGQEVILRCVPISNHLYFYWYRQILGQKVEFLVSFYNNEISEKSEIFDDQFSVERPDGSNFTLKIRSTKLEDSAMYFCASIEGGSGGDNQPQHFGDGTRLSIL.

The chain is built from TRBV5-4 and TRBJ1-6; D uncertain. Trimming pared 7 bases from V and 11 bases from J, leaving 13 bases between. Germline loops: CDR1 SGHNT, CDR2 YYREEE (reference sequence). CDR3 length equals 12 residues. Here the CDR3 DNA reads TGTGCCAGCCTTTCCATATGGACACCCCTCCACTTT. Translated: CASLSIWTPLHF.

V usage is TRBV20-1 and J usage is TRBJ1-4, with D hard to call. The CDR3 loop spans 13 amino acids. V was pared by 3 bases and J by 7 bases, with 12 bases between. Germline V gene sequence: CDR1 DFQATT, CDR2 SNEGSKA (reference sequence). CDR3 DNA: TGCAGTGCTAGTAAAGCAGCCTTTGAAAAACTGTTTTTT. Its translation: CSASKAAFEKLFF.

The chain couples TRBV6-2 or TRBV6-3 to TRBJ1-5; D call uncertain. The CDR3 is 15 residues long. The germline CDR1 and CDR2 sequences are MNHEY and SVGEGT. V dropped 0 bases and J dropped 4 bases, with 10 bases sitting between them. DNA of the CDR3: TGTGCCAGCAGTTACTCGATCGGGAAGAATCAGCCCCAGCATTTT. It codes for CASSYSIGKNQPQHF.

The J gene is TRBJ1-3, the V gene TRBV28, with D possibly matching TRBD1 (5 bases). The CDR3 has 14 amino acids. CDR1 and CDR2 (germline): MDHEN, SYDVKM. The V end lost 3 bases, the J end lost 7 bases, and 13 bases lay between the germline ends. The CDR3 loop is CASSLGQPQNTIYF. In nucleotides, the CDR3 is TGTGCCAGCAGTTTGGGGCAGCCCCAGAACACCATATATTTT.

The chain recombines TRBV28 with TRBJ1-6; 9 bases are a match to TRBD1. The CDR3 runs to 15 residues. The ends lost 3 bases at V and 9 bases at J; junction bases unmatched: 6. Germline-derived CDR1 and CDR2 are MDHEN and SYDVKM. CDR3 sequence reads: CASSFVTGGGSPLHF. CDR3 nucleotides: TGTGCCAGCAGTTTTGTGACAGGGGGAGGTTCACCCCTCCACTTT.

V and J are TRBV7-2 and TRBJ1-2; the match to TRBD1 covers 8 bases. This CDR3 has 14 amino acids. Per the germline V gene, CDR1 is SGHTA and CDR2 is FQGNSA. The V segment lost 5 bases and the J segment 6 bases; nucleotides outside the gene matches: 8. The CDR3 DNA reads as TGTGCCAGCAGCGACGGACAGGGATTAAATGGCTACACCTTC. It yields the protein CASSDGQGLNGYTF. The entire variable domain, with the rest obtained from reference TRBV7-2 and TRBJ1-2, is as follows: GAGVSQSPSNKVTEKGKDVELRCDPISGHTALYWYRQSLGQGLEFLIYFQGNSAPDKSGLPSDRFSAERTGGSVSTLTIQRTQQEDSAVYLCASSDGQGLNGYTFGSGTRLTVV.

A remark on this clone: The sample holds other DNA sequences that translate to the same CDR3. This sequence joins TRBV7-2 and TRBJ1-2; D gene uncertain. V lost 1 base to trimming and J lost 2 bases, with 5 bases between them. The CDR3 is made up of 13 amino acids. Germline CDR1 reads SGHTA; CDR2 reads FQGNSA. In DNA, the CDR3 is TGTGCCAGCAGCTTAGACGGCAACTATGGCTACACCTTC. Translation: CASSLDGNYGYTF.

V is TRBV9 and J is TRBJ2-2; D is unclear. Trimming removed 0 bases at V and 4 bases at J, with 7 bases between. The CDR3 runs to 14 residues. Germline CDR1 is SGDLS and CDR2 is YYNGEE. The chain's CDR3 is CASSVDAFTGELFF. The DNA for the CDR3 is TGTGCCAGCAGCGTAGACGCTTTCACCGGGGAGCTGTTTTTT.

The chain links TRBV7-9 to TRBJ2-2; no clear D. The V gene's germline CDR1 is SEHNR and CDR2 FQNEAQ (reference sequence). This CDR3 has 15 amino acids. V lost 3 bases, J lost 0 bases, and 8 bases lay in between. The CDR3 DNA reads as TGTGCCAGCAGCTTTTTGTCAGCGAACACCGGGGAGCTGTTTTTT. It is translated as CASSFLSANTGELFF.

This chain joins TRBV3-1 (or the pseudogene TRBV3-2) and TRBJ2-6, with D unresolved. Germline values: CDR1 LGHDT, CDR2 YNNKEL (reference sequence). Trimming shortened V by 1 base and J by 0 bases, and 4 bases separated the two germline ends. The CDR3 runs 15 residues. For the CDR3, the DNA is TGTGCCAGCAGCCAAGCTTTCTCTGGGGCCAACGTCCTGACTTTC. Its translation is CASSQAFSGANVLTF.

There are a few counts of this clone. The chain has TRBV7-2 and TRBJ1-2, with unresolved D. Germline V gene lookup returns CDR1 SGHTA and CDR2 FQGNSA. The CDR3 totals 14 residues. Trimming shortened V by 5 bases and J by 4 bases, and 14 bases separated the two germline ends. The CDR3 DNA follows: TGTGCCAGCAGCCACGGCTTGGACGTCTATGGCTACACCTTC. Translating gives CASSHGLDVYGYTF.

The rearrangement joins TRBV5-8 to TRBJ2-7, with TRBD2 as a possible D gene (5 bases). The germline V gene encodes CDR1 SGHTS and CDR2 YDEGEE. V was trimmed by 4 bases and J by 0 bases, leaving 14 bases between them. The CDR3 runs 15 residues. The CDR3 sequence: CASSQTGLSSYEQYF. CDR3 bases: TGTGCCAGCAGCCAAACCGGACTGAGCTCCTACGAGCAGTACTTC. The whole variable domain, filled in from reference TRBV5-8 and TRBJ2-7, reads EAGVTQSPTHLIKTRGQQATLRCSPISGHTSVYWYQQALGLGLQFLLWYDEGEERNRGNFPPRFSGRQFPNYSSELNVNALELEDSALYLCASSQTGLSSYEQYFGPGTRLTVT.

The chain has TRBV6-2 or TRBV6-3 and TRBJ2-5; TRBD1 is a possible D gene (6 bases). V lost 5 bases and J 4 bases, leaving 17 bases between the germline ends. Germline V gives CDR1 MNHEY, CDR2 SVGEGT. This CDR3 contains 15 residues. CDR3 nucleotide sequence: TGTGCCAGCAGTGGGACCCTACAGGGCCGAGAGACCCAGTACTTC. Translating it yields CASSGTLQGRETQYF.

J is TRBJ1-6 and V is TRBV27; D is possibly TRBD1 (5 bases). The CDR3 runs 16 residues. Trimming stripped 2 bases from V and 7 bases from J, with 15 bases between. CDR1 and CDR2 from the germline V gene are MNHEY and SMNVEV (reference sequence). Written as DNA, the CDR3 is TGTGCCAGCAGTTTAGGGAGACAGACTATCAATTCACCCCTCCACTTT. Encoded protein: CASSLGRQTINSPLHF.

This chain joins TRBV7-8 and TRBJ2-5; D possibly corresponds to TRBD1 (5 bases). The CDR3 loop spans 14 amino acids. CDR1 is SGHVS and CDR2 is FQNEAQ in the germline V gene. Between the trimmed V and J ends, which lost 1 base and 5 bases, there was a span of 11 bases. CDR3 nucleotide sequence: TGTGCCAGCAGCTTAGTATCAGGGCGGGAGACCCAGTACTTC. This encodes CASSLVSGRETQYF.

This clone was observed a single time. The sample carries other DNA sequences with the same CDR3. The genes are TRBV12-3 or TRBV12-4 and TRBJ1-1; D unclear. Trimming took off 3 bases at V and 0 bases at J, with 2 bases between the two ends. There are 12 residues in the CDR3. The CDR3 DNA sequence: TGTGCCAGCAGTTTCCTGAACACTGAAGCTTTCTTT. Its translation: CASSFLNTEAFF.

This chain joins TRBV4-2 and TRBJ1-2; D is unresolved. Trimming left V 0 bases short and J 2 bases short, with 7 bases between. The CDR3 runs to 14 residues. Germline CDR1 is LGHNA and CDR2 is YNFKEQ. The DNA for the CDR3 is TGTGCCAGCAGCCAAGATAGTAGGAACTATGGCTACACCTTC. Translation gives CASSQDSRNYGYTF.

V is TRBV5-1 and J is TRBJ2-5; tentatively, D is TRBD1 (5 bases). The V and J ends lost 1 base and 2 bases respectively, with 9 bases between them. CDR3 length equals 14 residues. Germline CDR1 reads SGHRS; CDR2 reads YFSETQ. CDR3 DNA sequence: TGCGCCAGCAGCTTGCTACAGGTTCAAGAGACCCAGTACTTC. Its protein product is CASSLLQVQETQYF. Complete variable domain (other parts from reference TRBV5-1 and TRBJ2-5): KAGVTQTPRYLIKTRGQQVTLSCSPISGHRSVSWYQQTPGQGLQFLFEYFSETQRNKGNFPGRFSGRQFSNSRSEMNVSTLELGDSALYLCASSLLQVQETQYFGPGTRLLVL.